The TCR beta chain described here comes from a study of control samples from healthy donors and cancer patients. Some clones are missing from TCRdb's copy, which holds only in-frame ones; the method was immunoSEQ multiplex PCR. Here the sample spans some 150,000 clones, 91% being singletons. V lost 3 bases to trimming and J lost 1 base, with 10 bases between them. Germline CDR1 and CDR2: MGHRA and YSYEKL. The CDR3 sequence is 15 residues long. The sequenced sample consisted of blood. This sequence was found in a woman in her 30s in good health. The V and J genes are TRBV4-1 and TRBJ1-3, with D possibly TRBD1 on 5 matching bases. In nucleotides, the CDR3 is TGCGCCAGCAGCCACGTCAGGGAGTCTGGAAACACCATATATTTT. It is translated as CASSHVRESGNTIYF.